This T cell receptor (beta chain) was recorded in a study of T cells in localized non-small cell lung cancer (dated by TCRdb to the early 2020s). About the study as a whole: The study examined T cell repertoires in 200 to 250 patients with early-stage NSCLC and compared tumors with uninvolved tumor-adjacent lungs. The cohort consisted of 236 treatment-naive NSCLC patients whose localized lung tumors had been resected. A mean age of roughly 64 years was recorded for the NSCLC patients, of whom approximately 130 were male and 95 to 110 were female.

Overall results and qualifications from the work: Longer overall survival was associated with higher T cell density in blood, whereas shorter survival was associated with higher clonality in adjacent lung. Because multi-region sequencing of the tumors was not done, intratumor heterogeneity could not be ruled out. A median of roughly 58 of the top 100 tumor clones were detected in paired uninvolved adjacent lung, and some 29 of these tumor clones were also found among the top 100 clones of the paired uninvolved adjacent lung. Because the study design was exploratory, TCR variables were selected using unadjusted p-values without false-discovery rate correction. The highest T cell clonality was observed in uninvolved tumor-adjacent lung, where clonality exceeded that of tumor, suggesting that antigenic responses were more focused in uninvolved tumor-adjacent lung.

At diagnosis, tumor, uninvolved tumor-adjacent lung and peripheral blood were collected and then preserved as a mix of FFPE and fresh-frozen material. For TCR repertoire profiling, blood samples were analyzed as peripheral blood mononuclear cells. The immunoSEQ Assay was used to sequence TCR beta CDR3 regions from DNA. Under the source paper's analysis protocol: T cell density was computed as TCR beta template counts normalized to usable DNA estimated by amplifying housekeeping genes. Richness was estimated using the preseqR package, with extrapolation to 400,000 templates for PBMC samples and to 120,000 templates for tissue samples. Clonality was defined as one minus Pielou's evenness. Differential abundance testing on productive amino-acid clonotypes, with a minimum total count of 5 and an alpha of 0.1, was used to identify tissue-enriched TCRs. The Jaccard Index and the Morisita Overlap Index were used to measure how much the repertoires overlapped between compartments. GLIPH clustered TCR beta CDR3s with public tetramer-defined viral CDR3s; viral motifs required at least three viral sequences plus V-gene enrichment. The immuneACCESS repertoire file appears here via TCRdb, limited to in-frame rearrangements. These files lack a portion of the clones; in checked studies, under half of the deficit traces to unresolved V genes, and the cause of the others is not known. The D gene and trimming were derived from the DNA, and the V and J assignments and clone size from that table. The sample table holds about 41,000 clones, of which 75% to 85% were seen once. The ten largest clones add up to 6.5% to 10% of the sample.

The CDR3 starts with the cysteine, ends with the phenylalanine, and has 16 residues. CDR3 DNA only is kept here, 48 bases in frame from base 1. Reading the germline V gene (reference sequence) gives CDR1 LNHDA and CDR2 SQIVND. Clipping removes 1 base from V and 0 bases from J, with 3 as the unmatched junction base count. With respect to this clone: The antigen it recognizes is unknown. No much larger clonotype is one base removed from it; base qualities were not supplied.

This material consisted of PBMCs, taken before any cancer treatment. Recombination linked TRBV19 to TRBJ1-5; TRBD1 matches 7 bases in the middle. This clonotype was sampled from a man between 40 and 70 years old with stage II lung adenocarcinoma. The CDR3 region: CASSIGGGFSNQPQHF. The bases read TGTGCCAGTAGTATAGGAGGGGGCTTTAGCAATCAGCCCCAGCATTTT. This CDR3, with the reference TRBV19 and TRBJ1-5 proteins standing in past its ends, gives the full variable domain DGGITQSPKYLFRKEGQNVTLSCEQNLNHDAMYWYRQDPGQGLRLIYYSQIVNDFQKGDIAEGYSVSREKKESFPLTVTSAQKNPTAFYLCASSIGGGFSNQPQHFGDGTRLSIL.